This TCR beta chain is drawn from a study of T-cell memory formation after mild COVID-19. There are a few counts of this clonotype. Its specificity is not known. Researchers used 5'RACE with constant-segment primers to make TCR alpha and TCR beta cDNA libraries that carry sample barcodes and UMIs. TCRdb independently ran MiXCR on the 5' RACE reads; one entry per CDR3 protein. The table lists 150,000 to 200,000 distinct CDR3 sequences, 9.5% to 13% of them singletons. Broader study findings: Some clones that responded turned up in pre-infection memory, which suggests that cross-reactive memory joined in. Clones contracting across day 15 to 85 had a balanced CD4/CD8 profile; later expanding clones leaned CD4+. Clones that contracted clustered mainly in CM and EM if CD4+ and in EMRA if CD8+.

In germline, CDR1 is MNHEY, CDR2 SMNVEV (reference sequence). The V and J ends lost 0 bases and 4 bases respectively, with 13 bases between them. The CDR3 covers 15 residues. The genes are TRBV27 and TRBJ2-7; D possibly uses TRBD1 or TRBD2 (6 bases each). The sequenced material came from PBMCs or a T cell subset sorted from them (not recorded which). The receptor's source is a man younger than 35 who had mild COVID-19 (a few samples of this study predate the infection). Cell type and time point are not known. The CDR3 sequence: CASSLSPGGTYEQYF. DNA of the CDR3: TGTGCCAGCAGTTTATCACCCGGGGGCACTTACGAGCAGTACTTC.